This TCR beta chain was sequenced in a study of blood T cell repertoires in COVID-19. Study overall: Samples representing acute and convalescent COVID-19 were sourced from the United States, Italy and Spain. PBMCs, B-cell-depleted T cells, or T cells were the source of the cDNA or gDNA that made up the material.

Trimming removed 1 base at V and 12 bases at J, with 13 bases between. Germline V gene data show CDR1 as LGHNT and CDR2 as FRNRAP. The CDR3 covers 13 residues. Cohorts were assigned according to the clinical history that participants reported. Sequencing was performed with immunoSEQ multiplex PCR; in TCRdb, only in-frame clones are kept and a portion is missing. The sample records 150,000 to 200,000 clones, approximately 80% being singletons. The sequence derives from a woman aged 55-75 years who had recovered from COVID-19. V usage is TRBV12-5 and J usage is TRBJ2-1; maybe TRBD2 (7 bases). Sequenced sample: PBMCs or T cells enriched from blood (not recorded which). Written as DNA, the CDR3 is TGTGCTAGTGGTTTGGGAGAGGGGGGGAGGCAGTTCTTC. Translated, it gives CASGLGEGGRQFF.